This T cell receptor (beta chain) was profiled in a study of T cells in tuberculosis. Study information: This South African cohort compared adolescents with or without latent tuberculosis against adults with active tuberculosis.

Profiled with immunoSEQ multiplex PCR; TCRdb holds only in-frame clones, not every one. The repertoire holds 30,000 to 35,000 clones, with about 89% as singletons. This clone showed up just a few times. What it binds is not known. Overall study findings and caveats: Active tuberculosis alpha repertoires lay closer to GMM-specific TCRs than controls'. Classification accuracy was approximately 85% (AUROC 0.7 to 0.95) with the GMM-specific repertoire. Active tuberculosis patients had shorter CDR3-alpha; the beta difference was nonsignificant.

Germline V lookup: CDR1 LGHNA, CDR2 YSLEER. J lost 7 bases, V lost 7 bases, and 11 bases had no gene match. This CDR3 spans 15 amino acids. Specimen: PBMCs. The receptor's source is a donor between 10 and 35 years old with latent tuberculosis or without tuberculosis infection. This chain connects TRBV4-3 to TRBJ1-2; the match to TRBD1 covers 11 bases. The CDR3 region is CASNPDRGRFSGYTF. The CDR3 DNA is TGCGCCAGCAACCCGGACAGGGGGCGTTTTAGTGGCTACACCTTC.